This TCR beta chain derives from a study of cytomegalovirus exposure and HLA in healthy donors. V was shortened by 1 base and J by 2 bases, with 5 bases between the two germline ends. The CDR3 is 14 amino acids. Germline V gene data show CDR1 as LNHDA and CDR2 as SQIVND (reference sequence). Amplification used 60 Vbeta primers and 13 Jbeta primers. Clones were sequenced by immunoSEQ multiplex PCR, and TCRdb holds only the in-frame ones, with some missing. Seen here are 150,000 or so clones, around 74% observed once, and the top ten hold 2% to 2.5%. The rearrangement links TRBV19 to TRBJ2-2, with D uncertain. The sequence came from a female donor in good health and CMV-seronegative. The sample taken for sequencing was PBMCs. In nucleotides, the CDR3 is TGTGCCAGTAGTATAGGGCCTAACACCGGGGAGCTGTTTTTT. Translating gives CASSIGPNTGELFF.